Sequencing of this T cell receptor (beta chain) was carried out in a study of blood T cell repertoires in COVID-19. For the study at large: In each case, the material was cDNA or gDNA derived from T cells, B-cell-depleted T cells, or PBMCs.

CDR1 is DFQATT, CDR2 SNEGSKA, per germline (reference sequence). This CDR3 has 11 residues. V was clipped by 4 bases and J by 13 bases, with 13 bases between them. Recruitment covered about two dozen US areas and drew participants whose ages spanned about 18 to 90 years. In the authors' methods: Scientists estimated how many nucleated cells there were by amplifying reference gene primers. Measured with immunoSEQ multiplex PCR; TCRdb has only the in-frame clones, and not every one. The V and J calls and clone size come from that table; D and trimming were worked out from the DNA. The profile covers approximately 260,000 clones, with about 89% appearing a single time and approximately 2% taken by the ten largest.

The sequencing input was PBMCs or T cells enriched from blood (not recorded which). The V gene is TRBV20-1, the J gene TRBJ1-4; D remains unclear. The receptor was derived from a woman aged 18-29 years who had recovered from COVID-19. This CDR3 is CSAKFWGGLFF. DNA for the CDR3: TGCAGTGCTAAATTCTGGGGAGGACTGTTTTTT.